A selection of T cell receptor beta chains follows, all from one sample in a study of shared clonotypes between healthy human individuals. TCRdb keeps only in-frame clones here, not all; method: immunoSEQ multiplex PCR. The data show 600,000 to 800,000 clones, roughly two thirds seen once. Sequenced input: memory CD4+ T cells sorted from blood. The receptors come from a young woman in good health. Both conserved end residues are part of each CDR3. A clone size is listed for some rows: how often the clone was seen (once, few, many), or a class if it is expanded.

J gene | clone size | V gene | CDR3 protein
TRBJ2-1 | NA | TRBV4-2 | CASSQDTASGNYNEQFF
TRBJ1-4 | NA | TRBV7-6 | CASSLSGAGANEKLFF
TRBJ2-2 | NA | TRBV6-5 | CASSTRAFGTGELFF
TRBJ2-1 | NA | TRBV11-3 | CASSLGTGGRGEQFF
TRBJ2-1 | NA | TRBV4-2 | CASSQDPLAGVRNEQFF
TRBJ2-3 | NA | TRBV5-1 | CASGLAEDTQYF
TRBJ2-7 | NA | TRBV18 | CASSPSQLESYEQYF
TRBJ1-1 | NA | TRBV11-2 | CASSLGARVGAFF
TRBJ1-3 | NA | TRBV2 | CASTTGPTSSGNTIYF
TRBJ1-5 | once | TRBV6-5 | CASTLTGQPQHF
TRBJ1-4 | NA | TRBV14 | CASSQGRYGTYEKLFF
TRBJ2-5 | NA | TRBV27 | CASSGMAGVSQETQYF
TRBJ2-2 | many | TRBV5-1 | CASKGQNTGELFF
TRBJ1-1 | NA | TRBV18 | CASSRDRLNTEAFF
TRBJ2-7 | NA | TRBV5-8 | CASSLTPFQQYF
TRBJ1-3 | NA | TRBV7-8 | CASSLLRGRGSGNTIYF
TRBJ2-3 | NA | TRBV30 | CAWNQRRTTDTQYF
TRBJ1-4 | NA | TRBV5-4 | CASSYKTGGGEKLFF
TRBJ2-1 | NA | TRBV5-1 | CASSLAPTSGRYNEQFF
TRBJ2-1 | NA | TRBV2 | CASSLLAGGHNEQFF
TRBJ2-2 | NA | TRBV2 | CASSETRGDTGELFF
TRBJ2-3 | few | TRBV25-1 | CASSVTGTTTDTQYF
TRBJ2-7 | NA | TRBV28 | CASRGTGGNHEQYF
TRBJ1-1 | NA | TRBV27 | CASSFGRGRPGSAFF